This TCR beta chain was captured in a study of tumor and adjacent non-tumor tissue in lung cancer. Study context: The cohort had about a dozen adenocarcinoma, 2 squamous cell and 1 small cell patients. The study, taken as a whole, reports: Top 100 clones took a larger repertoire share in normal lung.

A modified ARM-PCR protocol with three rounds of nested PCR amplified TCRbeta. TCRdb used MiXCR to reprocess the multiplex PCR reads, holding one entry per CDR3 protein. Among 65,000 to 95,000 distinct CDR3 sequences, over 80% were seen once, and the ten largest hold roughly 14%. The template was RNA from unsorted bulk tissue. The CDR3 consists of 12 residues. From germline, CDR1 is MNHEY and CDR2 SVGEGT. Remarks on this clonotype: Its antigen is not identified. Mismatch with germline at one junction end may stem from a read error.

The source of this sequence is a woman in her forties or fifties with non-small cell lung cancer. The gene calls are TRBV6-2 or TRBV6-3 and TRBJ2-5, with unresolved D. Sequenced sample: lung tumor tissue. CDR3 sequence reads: CACSSIQETQYF. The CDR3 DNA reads TGTGCCTGCAGTTCGATCCAAGAGACCCAGTACTTC.